This paragraph covers one T cell receptor beta chain sequence. The data stem from a study of blood T cell repertoires in COVID-19. Authors' processing steps: Cell counts per sample came from amplifying reference gene primers. Produced via immunoSEQ multiplex PCR; TCRdb's table is partial and in-frame only. For V, J and clone size, that table is used; D and trimming come from the DNA. The sample carries about 110,000 clones, 81% recorded once. Trimming cost V 4 bases and J 4 bases; bases outside gene matches: 10. Looked up from germline, CDR1 is SGHAT and CDR2 is FQNNGV. This CDR3 contains 17 residues. This TCR was sampled from a man older than 75 with acute or convalescent COVID-19. The chain links TRBV11-2 to TRBJ1-6, with 7 bases matching TRBD1. Sequenced material: peripheral blood. The DNA of the CDR3 is TGTGCCAGCAGCTCCCAACATTTGACAGGGTATAATTCACCCCTCCACTTT. Protein: CASSSQHLTGYNSPLHF.